Listed below are T cell receptor beta chains from one sample, sequenced in a study of blood T cell repertoires in COVID-19. Clones were sequenced by immunoSEQ multiplex PCR, and TCRdb holds only the in-frame ones, with some missing. The repertoire holds approximately 140,000 clones, with around 90% as singletons. Sequenced: peripheral blood. The receptors originated from a woman aged 60-75 years with active or convalescent COVID-19. Both conserved end residues are part of each CDR3. A D gene is named only where the DNA matches it firmly. Clone size is given for some rows only: seen once, a few or many times, or a class if the clone is expanded.

abundance: few
d_gene: -
v_gene: TRBV2
len: 12
CDR3aa: CASSESGYEQYF

abundance: -
d_gene: TRBD1
v_gene: TRBV6-5
len: 13
CDR3aa: CASGDRVWGELFF

abundance: -
d_gene: TRBD2
v_gene: TRBV3-1/TRBV3-2
len: 17
CDR3aa: CASAGGNGATDTDTQYF

abundance: -
d_gene: -
v_gene: TRBV5-1
len: 15
CDR3aa: CASSSSGEVGEKLFF

abundance: -
d_gene: -
v_gene: TRBV9
len: 14
CDR3aa: CASSPRDFSYEQYF

abundance: -
d_gene: TRBD2
v_gene: TRBV7-9
len: 16
CDR3aa: CASSPWTSGAYNEQFF

abundance: once
d_gene: -
v_gene: TRBV11-2
len: 13
CDR3aa: CASSLRAGDGYTF

abundance: -
d_gene: TRBD2
v_gene: TRBV3-1/TRBV3-2
len: 15
CDR3aa: CASSPPLAGAGELFF

abundance: -
d_gene: -
v_gene: TRBV7-2
len: 16
CDR3aa: CASSLTFSVMNTEAFF

abundance: -
d_gene: -
v_gene: TRBV11-1
len: 15
CDR3aa: CASSFLAGQQETQYF

abundance: -
d_gene: TRBD1
v_gene: TRBV19
len: 14
CDR3aa: CASSIDRGHEKLFF

abundance: -
d_gene: TRBD1
v_gene: TRBV10-3
len: 16
CDR3aa: CAISASDRGREETQYF

abundance: -
d_gene: -
v_gene: TRBV6-2/TRBV6-3
len: 13
CDR3aa: CASSYSRLSEAFF

abundance: -
d_gene: TRBD2
v_gene: TRBV7-3
len: 15
CDR3aa: CASSLRAGGGSEQFF

abundance: -
d_gene: -
v_gene: TRBV18
len: 14
CDR3aa: CASSPWGLEGGYTF

abundance: -
d_gene: -
v_gene: TRBV28
len: 14
CDR3aa: CASSQQGYQETQYF

abundance: -
d_gene: -
v_gene: TRBV6-2/TRBV6-3
len: 14
CDR3aa: CASSLYTDRLEQYF

abundance: -
d_gene: -
v_gene: TRBV27
len: 14
CDR3aa: CASSSRGDTGELFF

abundance: -
d_gene: -
v_gene: TRBV19
len: 15
CDR3aa: CASSIPLARGDIQYF

abundance: once
d_gene: TRBD2
v_gene: TRBV11-1
len: 13
CDR3aa: CASSRGGTETQYF

abundance: -
d_gene: TRBD1
v_gene: TRBV7-2
len: 15
CDR3aa: CASSTSTGTGNTIYF

abundance: -
d_gene: -
v_gene: TRBV12-3/TRBV12-4
len: 12
CDR3aa: CASSTPSGPQHF

abundance: -
d_gene: TRBD2
v_gene: TRBV7-9
len: 18
CDR3aa: CASSFHGSGGALTDTQYF

abundance: -
d_gene: TRBD1
v_gene: TRBV2
len: 16
CDR3aa: CASRPPGQGIGYGYTF

abundance: -
d_gene: -
v_gene: TRBV7-2
len: 13
CDR3aa: CASSLPRRYEQYF

abundance: -
d_gene: TRBD2
v_gene: TRBV6-2/TRBV6-3
len: 16
CDR3aa: CASNPGLAVYQETQYF

abundance: -
d_gene: -
v_gene: TRBV7-9
len: 14
CDR3aa: CASSIGQNSYEQYF

abundance: -
d_gene: TRBD1
v_gene: TRBV10-3
len: 14
CDR3aa: CAISLGTAPDTQYF

abundance: -
d_gene: -
v_gene: TRBV2
len: 14
CDR3aa: CASRWTMASYEQYF

abundance: -
d_gene: TRBD1
v_gene: TRBV30
len: 14
CDR3aa: CAWSLGTGEEKLFF

abundance: -
d_gene: -
v_gene: TRBV7-2
len: 12
CDR3aa: CASSLGPYGYTF

abundance: -
d_gene: -
v_gene: TRBV29-1
len: 12
CDR3aa: CSVEGPGDGYTF

abundance: few
d_gene: -
v_gene: TRBV19
len: 14
CDR3aa: CASSDRTVPGELFF

abundance: -
d_gene: TRBD1
v_gene: TRBV4-1
len: 17
CDR3aa: CASSRTGTGGSLAEQYF

abundance: -
d_gene: -
v_gene: TRBV5-4
len: 14
CDR3aa: CATWRAGVGETQYF

abundance: -
d_gene: -
v_gene: TRBV6-5
len: 13
CDR3aa: CASRATGSRGYTF

abundance: once
d_gene: -
v_gene: TRBV14
len: 11
CDR3aa: CASSQYRVAYF

abundance: -
d_gene: TRBD1
v_gene: TRBV9
len: 18
CDR3aa: CASSAAPGTGGTNYGYTF

abundance: -
d_gene: TRBD2
v_gene: TRBV4-3
len: 15
CDR3aa: CASSQDSGGVNEQFF

abundance: -
d_gene: -
v_gene: TRBV10-3
len: 15
CDR3aa: CAISESPIRVTEAFF

abundance: -
d_gene: TRBD1
v_gene: TRBV6-5
len: 13
CDR3aa: CASSPTGGHEQYF

abundance: -
d_gene: -
v_gene: TRBV10-1
len: 13
CDR3aa: CASRQGSGNTIYF

abundance: -
d_gene: -
v_gene: TRBV3-1/TRBV3-2
len: 13
CDR3aa: CASSQEPRVGYTF

abundance: -
d_gene: -
v_gene: TRBV4-3
len: 17
CDR3aa: CASSQSWAPVIRQPQHF

abundance: few
d_gene: -
v_gene: TRBV29-1
len: 15
CDR3aa: CSVQGGLGGTDTQYF

abundance: -
d_gene: -
v_gene: TRBV4-1
len: 15
CDR3aa: CASSQGRGTKNEQYF

abundance: -
d_gene: TRBD1
v_gene: TRBV18
len: 15
CDR3aa: CASSPGQGAISPLHF

abundance: -
d_gene: -
v_gene: TRBV13
len: 14
CDR3aa: CASSWGVRGQPQHF

abundance: -
d_gene: TRBD1
v_gene: TRBV25-1
len: 15
CDR3aa: CASNLGQGPGTEAFF

abundance: -
d_gene: TRBD1
v_gene: TRBV4-3
len: 14
CDR3aa: CASSQADRGYGYTF